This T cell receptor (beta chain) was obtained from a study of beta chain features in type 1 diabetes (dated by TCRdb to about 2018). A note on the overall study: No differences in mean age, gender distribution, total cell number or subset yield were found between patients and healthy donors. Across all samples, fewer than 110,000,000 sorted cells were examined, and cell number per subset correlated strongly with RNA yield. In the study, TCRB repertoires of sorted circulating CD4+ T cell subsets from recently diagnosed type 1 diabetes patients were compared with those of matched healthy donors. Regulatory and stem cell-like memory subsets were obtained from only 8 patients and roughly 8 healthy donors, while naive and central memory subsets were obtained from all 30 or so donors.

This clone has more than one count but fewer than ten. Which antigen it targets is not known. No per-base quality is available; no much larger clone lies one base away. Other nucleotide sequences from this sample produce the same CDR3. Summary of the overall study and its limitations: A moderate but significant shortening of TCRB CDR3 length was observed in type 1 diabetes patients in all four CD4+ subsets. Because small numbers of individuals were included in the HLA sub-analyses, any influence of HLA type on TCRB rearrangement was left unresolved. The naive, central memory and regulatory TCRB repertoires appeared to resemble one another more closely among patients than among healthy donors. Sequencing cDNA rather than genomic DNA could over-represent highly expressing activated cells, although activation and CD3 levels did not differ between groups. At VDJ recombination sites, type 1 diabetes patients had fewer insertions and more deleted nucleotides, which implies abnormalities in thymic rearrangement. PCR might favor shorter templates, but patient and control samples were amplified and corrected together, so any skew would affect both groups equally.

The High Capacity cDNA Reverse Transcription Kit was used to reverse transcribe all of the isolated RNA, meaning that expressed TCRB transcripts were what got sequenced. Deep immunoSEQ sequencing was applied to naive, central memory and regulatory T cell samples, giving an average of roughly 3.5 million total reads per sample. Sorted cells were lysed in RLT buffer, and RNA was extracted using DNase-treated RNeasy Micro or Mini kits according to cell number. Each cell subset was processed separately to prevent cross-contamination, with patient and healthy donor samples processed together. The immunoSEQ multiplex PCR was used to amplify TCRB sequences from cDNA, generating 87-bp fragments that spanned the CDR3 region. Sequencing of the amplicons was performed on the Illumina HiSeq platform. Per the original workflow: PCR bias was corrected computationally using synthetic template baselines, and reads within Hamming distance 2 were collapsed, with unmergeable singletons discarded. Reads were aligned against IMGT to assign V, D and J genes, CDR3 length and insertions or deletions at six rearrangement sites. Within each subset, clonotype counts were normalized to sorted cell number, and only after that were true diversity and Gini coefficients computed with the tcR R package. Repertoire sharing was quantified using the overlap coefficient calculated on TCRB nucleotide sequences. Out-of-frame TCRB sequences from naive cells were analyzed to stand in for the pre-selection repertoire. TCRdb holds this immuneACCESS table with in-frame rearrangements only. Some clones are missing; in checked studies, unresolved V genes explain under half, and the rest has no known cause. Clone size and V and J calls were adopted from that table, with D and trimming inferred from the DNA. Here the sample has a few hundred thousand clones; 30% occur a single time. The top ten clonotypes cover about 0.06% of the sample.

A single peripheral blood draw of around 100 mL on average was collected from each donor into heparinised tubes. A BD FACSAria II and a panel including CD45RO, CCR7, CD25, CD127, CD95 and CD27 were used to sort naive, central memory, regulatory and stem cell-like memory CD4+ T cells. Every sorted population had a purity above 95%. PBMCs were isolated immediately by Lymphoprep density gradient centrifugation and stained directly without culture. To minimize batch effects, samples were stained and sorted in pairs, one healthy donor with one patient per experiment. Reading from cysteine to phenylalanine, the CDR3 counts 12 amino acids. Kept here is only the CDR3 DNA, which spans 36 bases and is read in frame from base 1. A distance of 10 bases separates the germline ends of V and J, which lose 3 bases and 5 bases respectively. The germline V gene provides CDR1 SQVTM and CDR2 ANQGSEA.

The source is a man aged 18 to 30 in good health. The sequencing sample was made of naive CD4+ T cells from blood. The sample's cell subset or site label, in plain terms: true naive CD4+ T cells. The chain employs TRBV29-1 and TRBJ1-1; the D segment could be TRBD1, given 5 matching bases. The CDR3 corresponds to CSVDDRGTEAFF. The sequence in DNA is TGCAGCGTTGACGACAGAGGAACTGAAGCTTTCTTT.